This T cell receptor (beta chain) was sequenced for a study of shared T cell receptors in the human thymus. The CDR3 covers 15 residues. The ends lost 4 bases at V and 3 bases at J; junction bases unmatched: 7. The germline V gene has CDR1 LGHNA and CDR2 YNFKEQ. Sequencing used immunoSEQ multiplex PCR; TCRdb keeps in-frame clones, though not all of them. The table lists more than 550,000 clones, more than 70% of them singletons. This sample also appeared in a second study, on human thymus T cells. This second study notes: Related research found strongly overlapping thymic repertoires in unrelated individuals.

This chain links TRBV4-2 with TRBJ1-1; 8 positions match TRBD1. This TCR was sampled from a boy less than two years old with a congenital heart defect. Sequencing was performed on thymocytes. The CDR3 here is CASSLKTGEDTEAFF. The CDR3 DNA sequence: TGTGCCAGCAGCCTGAAGACAGGGGAAGACACTGAAGCTTTCTTT.